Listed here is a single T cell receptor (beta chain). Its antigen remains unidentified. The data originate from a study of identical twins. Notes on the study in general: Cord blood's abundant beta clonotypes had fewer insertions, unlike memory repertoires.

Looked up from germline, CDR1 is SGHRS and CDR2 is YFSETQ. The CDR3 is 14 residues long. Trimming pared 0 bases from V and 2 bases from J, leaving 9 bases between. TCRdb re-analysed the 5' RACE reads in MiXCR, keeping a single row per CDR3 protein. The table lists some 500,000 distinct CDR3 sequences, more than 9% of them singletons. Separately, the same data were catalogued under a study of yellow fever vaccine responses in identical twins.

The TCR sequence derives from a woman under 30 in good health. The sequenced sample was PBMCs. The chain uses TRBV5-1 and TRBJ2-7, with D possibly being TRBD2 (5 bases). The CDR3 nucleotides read TGCGCCAGCAGCTTGGTTGTCGGGGCCTACGAGCAGTACTTC. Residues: CASSLVVGAYEQYF.